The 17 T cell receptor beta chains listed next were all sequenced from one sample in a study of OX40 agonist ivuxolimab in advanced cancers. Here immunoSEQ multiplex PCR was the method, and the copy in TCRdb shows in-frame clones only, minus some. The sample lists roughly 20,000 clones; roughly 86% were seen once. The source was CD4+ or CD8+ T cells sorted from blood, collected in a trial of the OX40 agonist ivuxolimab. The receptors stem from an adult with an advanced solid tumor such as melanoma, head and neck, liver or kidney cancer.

The CDR3 protein is CASSKKGGGSSSPLHF. The DNA of the CDR3 is TGTGCCAGCAGCAAAAAAGGGGGGGGTTCTTCTTCACCCCTCCACTTT. V is TRBV21-1 and J is TRBJ1-6. TRBV21-1 is listed as a pseudogene. The CDR3 runs 16 residues.

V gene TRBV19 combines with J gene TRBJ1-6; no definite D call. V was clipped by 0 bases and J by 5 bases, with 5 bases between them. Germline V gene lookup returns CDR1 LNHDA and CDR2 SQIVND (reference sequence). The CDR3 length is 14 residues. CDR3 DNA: TGTGCCAGTAGTATAGACGTGAATAATTCACCCCTCCACTTT. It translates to CASSIDVNNSPLHF.

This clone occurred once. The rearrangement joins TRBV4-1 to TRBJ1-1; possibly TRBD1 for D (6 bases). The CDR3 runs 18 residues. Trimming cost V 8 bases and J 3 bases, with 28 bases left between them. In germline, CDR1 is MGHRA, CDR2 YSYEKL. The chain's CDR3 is CASSLPLWGHIGDTEAFF. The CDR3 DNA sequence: TGCGCCAGCTCGTTACCCCTTTGGGGGCATATTGGCGACACTGAAGCTTTCTTT.

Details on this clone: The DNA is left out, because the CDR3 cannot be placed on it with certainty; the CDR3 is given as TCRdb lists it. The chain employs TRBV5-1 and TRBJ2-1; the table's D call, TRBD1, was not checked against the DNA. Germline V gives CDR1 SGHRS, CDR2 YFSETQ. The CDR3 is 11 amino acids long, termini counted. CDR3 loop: CATWGQGAVIF.

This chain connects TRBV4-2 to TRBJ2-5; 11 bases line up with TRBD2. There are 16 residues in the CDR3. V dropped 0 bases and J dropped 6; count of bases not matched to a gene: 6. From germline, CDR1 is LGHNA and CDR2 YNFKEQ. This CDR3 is CASSQENSGGVKTQYF. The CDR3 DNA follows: TGTGCCAGCAGCCAAGAAAATAGCGGGGGGGTAAAGACCCAGTACTTC.

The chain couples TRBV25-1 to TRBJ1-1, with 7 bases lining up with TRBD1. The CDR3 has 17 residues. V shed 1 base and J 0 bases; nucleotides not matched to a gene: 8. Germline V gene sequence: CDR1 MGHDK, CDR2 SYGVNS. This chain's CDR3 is CASSESQRQGLNTEAFF. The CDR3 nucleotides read TGTGCCAGCAGTGAATCGCAAAGACAGGGTTTGAACACTGAAGCTTTCTTT. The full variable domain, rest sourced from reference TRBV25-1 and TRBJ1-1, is EADIYQTPRYLVIGTGKKITLECSQTMGHDKMYWYQQDPGMELHLIHYSYGVNSTEKGDLSSESTVSRIRTEHFPLTLESARPSHTSQYLCASSESQRQGLNTEAFFGQGTRLTVV.

The CDR3 sequence: CASSYSGQTYEQYF. CDR3 in DNA: TGTGCCAGCAGTTACTCCGGACAAACCTACGAGCAGTACTTC. The V call is TRBV6-5, the J call TRBJ2-7, with D perhaps matching TRBD1 (5 bases). V shed 0 bases and J shed 2 bases, with 8 bases lying between them. This CDR3 comprises 14 residues. CDR1 and CDR2 from the germline V gene are MNHEY and SVGAGI.

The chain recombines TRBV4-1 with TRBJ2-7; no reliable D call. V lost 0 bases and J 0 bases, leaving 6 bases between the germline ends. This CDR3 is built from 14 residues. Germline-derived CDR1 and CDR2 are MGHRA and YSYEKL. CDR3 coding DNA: TGCGCCAGCAGCCAAGATTGGGGCTCCTACGAGCAGTACTTC. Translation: CASSQDWGSYEQYF.

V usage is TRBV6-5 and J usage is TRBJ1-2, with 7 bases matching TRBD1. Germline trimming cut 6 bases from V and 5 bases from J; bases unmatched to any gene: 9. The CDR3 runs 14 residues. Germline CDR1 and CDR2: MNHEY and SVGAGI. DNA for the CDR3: TGTGCCAGCAGCATTCCAGGGGGTCGATATGGCTACACCTTC. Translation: CASSIPGGRYGYTF.

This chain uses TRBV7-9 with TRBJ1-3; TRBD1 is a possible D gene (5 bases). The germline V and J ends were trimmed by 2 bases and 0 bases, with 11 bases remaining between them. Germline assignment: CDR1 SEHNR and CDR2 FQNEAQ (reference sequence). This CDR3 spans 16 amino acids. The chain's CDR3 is CASSLRQPSSGNTIYF. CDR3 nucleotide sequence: TGTGCCAGCAGCTTAAGACAGCCGAGCTCTGGAAACACCATATATTTT.

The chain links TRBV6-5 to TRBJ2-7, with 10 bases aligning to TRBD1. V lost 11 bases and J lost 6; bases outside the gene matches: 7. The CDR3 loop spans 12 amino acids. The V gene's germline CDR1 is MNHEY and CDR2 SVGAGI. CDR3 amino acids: CAVGTGAGEQYF. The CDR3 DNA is TGTGCCGTCGGGACAGGGGCTGGCGAGCAGTACTTC.

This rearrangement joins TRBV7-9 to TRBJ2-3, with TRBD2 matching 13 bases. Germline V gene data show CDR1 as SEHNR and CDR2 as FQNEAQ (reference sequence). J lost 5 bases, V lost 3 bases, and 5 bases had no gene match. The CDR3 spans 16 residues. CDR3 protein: CASSFTSGGAGDTQYF. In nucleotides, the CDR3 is TGTGCCAGCAGCTTTACTAGCGGGGGGGCCGGAGATACGCAGTATTTT.

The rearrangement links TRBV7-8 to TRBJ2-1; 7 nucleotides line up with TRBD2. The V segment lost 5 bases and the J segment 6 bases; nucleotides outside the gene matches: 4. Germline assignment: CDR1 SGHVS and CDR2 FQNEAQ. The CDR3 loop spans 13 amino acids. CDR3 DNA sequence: TGTGCCAGCAGCGGGGGGGAGGGCAATGAGCAGTTCTTC. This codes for CASSGGEGNEQFF.

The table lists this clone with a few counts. DNA for the CDR3: TGCAGCGTTGGGGCCGGCTACGAGCAGTACTTC. It translates to CSVGAGYEQYF. This sequence joins TRBV29-1 and TRBJ2-7; D gene unclear. The V and J ends lost 4 bases and 3 bases respectively, with 7 bases between them. This CDR3 has 11 residues. Germline loops: CDR1 SQVTM, CDR2 ANQGSEA.

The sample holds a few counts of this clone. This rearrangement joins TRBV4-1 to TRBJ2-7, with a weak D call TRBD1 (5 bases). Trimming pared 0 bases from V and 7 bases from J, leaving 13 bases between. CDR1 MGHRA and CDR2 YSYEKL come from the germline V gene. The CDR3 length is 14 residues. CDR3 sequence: CASSQDKQGWEQYF. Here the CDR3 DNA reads TGCGCCAGCAGCCAAGATAAGCAGGGTTGGGAGCAGTACTTC.

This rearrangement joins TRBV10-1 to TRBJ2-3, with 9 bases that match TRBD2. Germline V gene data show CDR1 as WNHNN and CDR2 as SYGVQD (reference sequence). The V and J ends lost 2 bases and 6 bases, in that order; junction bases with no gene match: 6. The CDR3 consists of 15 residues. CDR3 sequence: CASSESSGGMDTQYF. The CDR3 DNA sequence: TGCGCCAGCAGTGAGAGTAGCGGGGGTATGGATACGCAGTATTTT.

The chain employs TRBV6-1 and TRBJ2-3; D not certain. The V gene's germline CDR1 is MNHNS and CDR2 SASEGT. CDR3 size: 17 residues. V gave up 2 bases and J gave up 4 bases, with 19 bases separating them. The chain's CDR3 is CASSETPHHQPADTQYF. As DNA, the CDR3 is TGTGCCAGCAGTGAAACCCCCCACCACCAGCCAGCAGATACGCAGTATTTT.